Below, 18 T cell receptor beta chains from the same sample are listed, as sequenced in a study of T cell changes during pregnancy in multiple sclerosis. Clones were sequenced by immunoSEQ multiplex PCR, and TCRdb holds only the in-frame ones, with some missing. The data contain about 77,000 clones, more than 85% of them seen just once; the ten biggest clones take up just over 2.5%. Specimen: peripheral blood, collected after pregnancy. These receptors were obtained from a female donor in good health, enrolled as a control in a pregnancy study.

This sequence joins TRBV27 and TRBJ2-1, with 8 nucleotides matching TRBD2. The germline V gene has CDR1 MNHEY and CDR2 SMNVEV (reference sequence). V shed 5 bases, J shed 6 bases, and the junction held 12 bases outside the gene matches. This CDR3 has 16 amino acids. CDR3 sequence reads: CASSLLLAGTINEQFF. The CDR3 DNA reads as TGTGCCAGCAGTCTACTTCTAGCGGGCACTATCAATGAGCAGTTCTTC.

This chain connects TRBV5-3 to TRBJ1-4, with D possibly TRBD1 on 5 matching bases. TRBV5-3 is assigned to the ORF class and has an uncertain function. This CDR3 spans 18 amino acids. V gave up 1 base and J gave up 6 bases, with 22 bases separating them. The CDR3 DNA follows: TGTGCCAGAAGCTTGTTCCCTCGAAGGGGAGGAGTATATGAAAAACTGTTTTTT. This codes for CARSLFPRRGGVYEKLFF.

In the case of this clone: The junction differs from germline at one of its ends, possibly a read error. The genes are TRBV7-7 and TRBJ2-1; TRBD2 is a possible D gene (7 bases). Germline V gene data show CDR1 as SSHAT and CDR2 as FNYEAQ (reference sequence). CDR3 length: 15 residues. CDR3 residues: CASSLGGGAPHEQFF. In DNA, the CDR3 is TGTGCTAGCAGCTTGGGAGGGGGGGCCCCTCATGAGCAGTTCTTC.

The chain is built from TRBV28 and TRBJ2-2, with D possibly TRBD1 on 5 matching bases. This CDR3 has 13 residues. Looked up from germline, CDR1 is MDHEN and CDR2 is SYDVKM. Trimming removed 2 bases at V and 6 bases at J, with 7 bases between. The CDR3 here is CASSLPGPGELFF. The CDR3, as DNA: TGTGCCAGCAGTTTACCAGGGCCCGGGGAGCTGTTTTTT. Supplemented by reference TRBV28 and TRBJ2-2, the full variable domain reads DVKVTQSSRYLVKRTGEKVFLECVQDMDHENMFWYRQDPGLGLRLIYFSYDVKMKEKGDIPEGYSVSREKKERFSLILESASTNQTSMYLCASSLPGPGELFFGEGSRLTVL.

This clone has only one observation. The chain carries TRBV7-2 and TRBJ2-1; 7 bases are shared with TRBD1. The CDR3 is 13 amino acids. J gave up 15 bases and V 1 base, and 9 bases lay outside the gene matches. CDR1 and CDR2 (germline): SGHTA, FQGNSA. The DNA for the CDR3 is TGTGCCAGCAGCTTAGGAGGGGGCGTACGCCGGTTCTTC. This translates into CASSLGGGVRRFF. Full variable domain (rest looked up from reference TRBV7-2 and TRBJ2-1): GAGVSQSPSNKVTEKGKDVELRCDPISGHTALYWYRQSLGQGLEFLIYFQGNSAPDKSGLPSDRFSAERTGGSVSTLTIQRTQQEDSAVYLCASSLGGGVRRFFGPGTRLTVL.

The chain has TRBV6-6 and TRBJ2-5; D perhaps matches TRBD2 (6 bases). Germline V CDR1 and CDR2: MNHNY, SVGAGI (reference sequence). Trimming removed 0 bases at V and 5 bases at J, with 7 bases between. The CDR3 runs to 13 residues. The CDR3 DNA reads TGTGCCAGCAGTTACTCGGGGAGGGAGACCCAGTACTTC. This gives the protein CASSYSGRETQYF.

This chain uses TRBV9 with TRBJ1-2; 8 bases line up with TRBD1. CDR1 and CDR2 (germline): SGDLS, YYNGEE. Trimming took 5 bases from V and 2 from J; bases not matched to a gene: 2. CDR3 size: 13 residues. In DNA, the CDR3 is TGTGCCAGCAGGGGGACAGGAAACTATGGCTACACCTTC. Translation gives CASRGTGNYGYTF.

The CDR3 here is CASSQRLAGGSVQETQYF. CDR3 in DNA: TGCGCCAGCAGCCAAAGACTAGCGGGGGGTTCAGTCCAAGAGACCCAGTACTTC. This chain connects TRBV4-1 to TRBJ2-5; 13 bases line up with TRBD2. This CDR3 is built from 18 residues. The ends lost 2 bases at V and 1 base at J; junction bases unmatched: 7. Germline CDR1 reads MGHRA; CDR2 reads YSYEKL.

This chain uses TRBV7-9 with TRBJ2-1, with 7 nucleotides matching TRBD1. The V segment lost 5 bases and the J segment 0 bases; nucleotides outside the gene matches: 10. Germline V gene data show CDR1 as SEHNR and CDR2 as FQNEAQ (reference sequence). This CDR3 contains 17 residues. This CDR3 is CASSPRTGWSSYNEQFF. The DNA for the CDR3 is TGTGCCAGCAGCCCCCGGACAGGCTGGAGCTCCTACAATGAGCAGTTCTTC. The full variable domain, in which reference TRBV7-9 and TRBJ2-1 provide the parts outside the CDR3, is DTGVSQNPRHKITKRGQNVTFRCDPISEHNRLYWYRQTLGQGPEFLTYFQNEAQLEKSRLLSDRFSAERPKGSFSTLEIQRTEQGDSAMYLCASSPRTGWSSYNEQFFGPGTRLTVL.

The chain joins TRBV6-6 to TRBJ2-5; 12 bases align to TRBD2. V gave up 5 bases and J gave up 5 bases; unmatched junction bases: 3. Germline V gene data show CDR1 as MNHNY and CDR2 as SVGAGI (reference sequence). The CDR3 sequence is 14 residues long. The CDR3 loop reads CASSRTSGRETQYF. CDR3 bases: TGTGCCAGCAGTCGTACTAGCGGGAGGGAGACCCAGTACTTC.

A single count supports this clone. The chain recombines TRBV19 with TRBJ2-4; a possible D gene is TRBD1 (6 bases). CDR3 length equals 16 residues. V lost 1 base, J lost 3 bases, and 13 bases lay in between. The germline CDR1 and CDR2 sequences are LNHDA and SQIVND (reference sequence). In DNA, the CDR3 is TGTGCCAGTAGTATAGGCCGACAGGTCGTCAAAAACATTCAGTACTTC. It is translated as CASSIGRQVVKNIQYF.

The CDR3 DNA reads as TGTGCCAGCAGTTATATGGCGGGGTTTGGAAAACTGTTTTTT. It encodes CASSYMAGFGKLFF. V gene TRBV6-5 combines with J gene TRBJ1-4; D gene unclear. Germline V gene sequence: CDR1 MNHEY, CDR2 SVGAGI. This CDR3 region has 14 residues. Trimming left V 3 bases short and J 10 bases short, with 15 bases between.

The chain has TRBV15 and TRBJ2-7; weak D call: TRBD2 (6 bases). The ends were cut back, 1 base at V and 2 bases at J, with 18 bases in the middle. Per the germline V gene, CDR1 is LNHNV and CDR2 is YYDKDF (reference sequence). The CDR3 has 17 amino acids. The CDR3 loop reads CATSRGMLAEGTYEQYF. The CDR3, as DNA: TGTGCCACCAGCAGAGGAATGTTAGCGGAGGGAACCTACGAGCAGTACTTC.

V gene TRBV9 combines with J gene TRBJ1-4; D is ambiguous. Germline values: CDR1 SGDLS, CDR2 YYNGEE. The CDR3 contains 17 residues. The V gene lost 0 bases and the J gene lost 0 bases, with 12 bases spanning the gap. The CDR3 region is CASSVEGGFATNEKLFF. CDR3 sequence (DNA): TGTGCCAGCAGCGTAGAGGGCGGGTTTGCAACTAATGAAAAACTGTTTTTT.

This clone was detected a few times. The chain carries TRBV20-1 and TRBJ1-1; D remains unclear. Trimming removed 5 bases from V and 8 bases from J, with 9 bases in between. The CDR3 consists of 10 residues. CDR1 is DFQATT and CDR2 is SNEGSKA in the germline V gene (reference sequence). CDR3 region: CSAPYLEAFF. CDR3 nucleotide sequence: TGCAGTGCTCCCTACCTGGAAGCTTTCTTT.

This chain links TRBV6-5 with TRBJ2-3, with TRBD2 identical over 8 bases. Germline-derived CDR1 and CDR2 are MNHEY and SVGAGI. The CDR3 length is 13 residues. Germline trimming cut 8 bases from V and 4 bases from J; bases unmatched to any gene: 5. The CDR3 DNA follows: TGTGCCAGCGCTCCGGGGGGGGCAGATACGCAGTATTTT. This translates into CASAPGGADTQYF.

The chain combines TRBV18 with TRBJ1-4; unclear D gene. V was clipped by 3 bases and J by 6 bases, with 14 bases between them. Germline V CDR1 and CDR2: KGHSH, LQKENI. The CDR3 consists of 15 residues. CDR3 in amino acids: CASSPTPASDEKLFF. The CDR3 region has the DNA TGTGCCAGCTCACCCACGCCCGCGAGTGATGAAAAACTGTTTTTT.

The table lists this clone with a count of one. V is TRBV9 and J is TRBJ2-5, with D possibly TRBD2 on 5 matching bases. Germline V gene lookup returns CDR1 SGDLS and CDR2 YYNGEE. V lost 0 bases, J lost 5 bases, and 14 bases lay in between. CDR3 length: 15 residues. The CDR3 sequence is CASSVAASRWETQYF. For the CDR3, the DNA is TGTGCCAGCAGCGTAGCGGCTAGCAGGTGGGAGACCCAGTACTTC.